The clone carrying this TCR beta chain has just a few counts. The sample belongs to a study of T cell responses to AZD1222 COVID-19 vaccine. Study at large: Pooling covered second doses at about 4 or about 12 weeks.

V trimming: 10 bases; J trimming: 4 bases; junction bases outside the gene matches: 9. This CDR3 is built from 15 residues. Germline V gene sequence: CDR1 MNHEY, CDR2 SVGAGI. Sequencing used immunoSEQ multiplex PCR; TCRdb keeps in-frame clones, though not all of them. Among roughly 150,000 clones listed, around nine tenths were seen once. The clonotype comes from an adult in good health. The chain uses TRBV6-5 and TRBJ1-5, with 11 bases identical to TRBD1. Here the sequenced sample was peripheral blood, taken on day 0 of AZD1222 vaccination. CDR3 in amino acids: CATHLDRGRNQPQHF. CDR3 sequence (DNA): TGTGCCACCCACCTGGACAGGGGGCGAAATCAGCCCCAGCATTTT.